A single sample gave rise to the 4 T cell receptor beta chains below, sequenced in a study of cytomegalovirus exposure and HLA in healthy donors. Use of 60 Vbeta and 13 Jbeta primers characterized the PCR. Sequencing was performed with immunoSEQ multiplex PCR; in TCRdb, only in-frame clones are kept and a portion is missing. The sample carries 60,000 or so clones, approximately 83% recorded once. The sample comprised PBMCs. These receptor sequences come from a man between 35 and 55 years old in good health and CMV-seronegative.

The chain has TRBV2 and TRBJ2-3, with D perhaps matching TRBD2 (5 bases). CDR1 SNHLY and CDR2 FYNNEI come from the germline V gene. V was shortened by 7 bases and J by 2 bases, with 10 bases between the two germline ends. The CDR3 is 13 amino acids. The CDR3 DNA reads TGTGCCAGCACCGGGGAATCCACAGATACGCAGTATTTT. Encoded protein: CASTGESTDTQYF. Based on the CDR3 plus reference TRBV2 and TRBJ2-3, the full variable domain is EPEVTQTPSHQVTQMGQEVILRCVPISNHLYFYWYRQILGQKVEFLVSFYNNEISEKSEIFDDQFSVERPDGSNFTLKIRSTKLEDSAMYFCASTGESTDTQYFGPGTRLTVL.

The J gene is TRBJ1-3, the V gene TRBV7-9, with D hard to call. The CDR3 consists of 14 residues. The germline V and J ends were trimmed by 4 bases and 5 bases, with 12 bases remaining between them. CDR1 SEHNR and CDR2 FQNEAQ come from the germline V gene (reference sequence). The CDR3: CASSSAVRRNTIYF. The CDR3 region has the DNA TGTGCCAGCAGCTCAGCAGTGAGGAGAAACACCATATATTTT. The full variable domain, its missing parts supplied by reference TRBV7-9 and TRBJ1-3, is DTGVSQNPRHKITKRGQNVTFRCDPISEHNRLYWYRQTLGQGPEFLTYFQNEAQLEKSRLLSDRFSAERPKGSFSTLEIQRTEQGDSAMYLCASSSAVRRNTIYFGEGSWLTVV.

The chain employs TRBV29-1 and TRBJ2-3; TRBD2 matches 11 bases. CDR3 size: 13 residues. The germline V gene encodes CDR1 SQVTM and CDR2 ANQGSEA. V trimming: 4 bases; J trimming: 7 bases; junction bases outside the gene matches: 4. CDR3 region: CSVVSGGANTQYF. In nucleotides, the CDR3 is TGCAGCGTTGTTAGCGGGGGGGCGAATACGCAGTATTTT.

This rearrangement joins TRBV5-1 to TRBJ2-3; 15 bases are a match to TRBD2. There are 16 residues in the CDR3. The V gene end was trimmed by 3 bases and the J gene end by 9 bases; junction bases not matched to a gene: 8. Germline CDR1 reads SGHRS; CDR2 reads YFSETQ. CDR3 loop: CASSSEGLAGGPTQYF. The CDR3 coding sequence is TGCGCCAGCAGCTCGGAGGGACTAGCGGGGGGTCCGACGCAGTATTTT.